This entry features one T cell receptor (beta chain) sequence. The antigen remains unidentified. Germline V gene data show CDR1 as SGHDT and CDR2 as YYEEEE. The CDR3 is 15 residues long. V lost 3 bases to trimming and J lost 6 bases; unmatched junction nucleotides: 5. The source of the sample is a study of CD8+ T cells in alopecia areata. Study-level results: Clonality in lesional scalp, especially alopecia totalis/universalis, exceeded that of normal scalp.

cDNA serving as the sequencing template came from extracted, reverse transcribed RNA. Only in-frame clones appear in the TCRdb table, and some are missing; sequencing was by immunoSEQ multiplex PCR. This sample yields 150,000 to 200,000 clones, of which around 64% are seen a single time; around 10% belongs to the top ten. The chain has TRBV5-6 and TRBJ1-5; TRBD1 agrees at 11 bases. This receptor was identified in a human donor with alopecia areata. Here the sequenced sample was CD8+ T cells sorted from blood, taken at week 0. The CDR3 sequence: CASSSDRGRVQPQHF. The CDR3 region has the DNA TGTGCCAGCAGCTCGGACAGGGGGCGAGTTCAGCCCCAGCATTTT.